The rows below give T cell receptor beta chains drawn from one sample of a study of breast tumors, draining lymph nodes, adjacent tissues. TCRdb passed the multiplex PCR reads through MiXCR, listing each CDR3 protein once. The sample gives approximately 210,000 distinct CDR3 sequences, 30% to 35% of which show up once; about 3.9% is in the top ten. Sequences were obtained from axillary lymph node tissue. Receptors originate from a female donor with breast cancer. Some clones in this sample may be carry-over from other donors' samples. The CDR3 runs from the conserved cysteine through the conserved F or W. The D gene is left open where the match is weak. Rows may omit the clone size; those that give it use once, few, many or a size class.

CDR3aa: CASSLGRELFF; CDR3nt: TGCGCCAGCAGCTTGGGACGGGAGCTGTTTTTT; abundance: -; d_gene: -; v_gene: TRBV5-1; j_gene: TRBJ2-2
CDR3aa: CASSQGREGNSPLHF; CDR3nt: TGTGCCAGCAGCCAAGGCAGGGAAGGGAATTCACCCCTCCACTTT; abundance: many; d_gene: -; v_gene: TRBV7-9; j_gene: TRBJ1-6
CDR3aa: CATSDLPSGRSGEQFF; CDR3nt: TGTGCCACCAGTGATTTGCCTAGCGGGAGGTCGGGTGAGCAGTTCTTC; abundance: many; d_gene: TRBD2; v_gene: TRBV24-1; j_gene: TRBJ2-1
CDR3aa: CATSDTTGGADTQYF; CDR3nt: TGTGCCACCAGTGATACCACAGGGGGAGCAGATACGCAGTATTTT; abundance: many; d_gene: TRBD1; v_gene: TRBV24-1; j_gene: TRBJ2-3
CDR3aa: CASSYGLADTGELFF; CDR3nt: TGTGCCAGCAGTTACGGGCTAGCGGACACCGGGGAGCTGTTTTTT; abundance: many; d_gene: TRBD2; v_gene: TRBV6-5; j_gene: TRBJ2-2
CDR3aa: CASRTSGTYNEQFF; CDR3nt: TGTGCCAGCAGGACTAGCGGGACCTACAATGAGCAGTTCTTC; abundance: many; d_gene: TRBD2; v_gene: TRBV7-9; j_gene: TRBJ2-1
CDR3aa: CASQPRRISSYNEQFF; CDR3nt: TGTGCCAGCCAACCTAGACGTATAAGCTCCTACAATGAGCAGTTCTTC; abundance: few; d_gene: -; v_gene: TRBV6-1; j_gene: TRBJ2-1
CDR3aa: CASSAQTGYYNEQFF; CDR3nt: TGTGCCAGCAGCGCCCAGACAGGGTACTACAATGAGCAGTTCTTC; abundance: many; d_gene: TRBD1; v_gene: TRBV9; j_gene: TRBJ2-1
CDR3aa: CASSLAGGTGEQFF; CDR3nt: TGTGCCAGCAGCTTAGCGGGCGGGACAGGTGAGCAGTTCTTC; abundance: many; d_gene: TRBD1; v_gene: TRBV7-2; j_gene: TRBJ2-1
CDR3aa: CASRGLAGTGELFF; CDR3nt: TGTGCCAGCAGGGGACTAGCGGGAACCGGGGAGCTGTTTTTT; abundance: -; d_gene: TRBD2; v_gene: TRBV2; j_gene: TRBJ2-2
CDR3aa: CATSDFASGSTLYNEQFF; CDR3nt: TGTGCCACCAGTGATTTTGCTAGCGGGAGTACCCTGTACAATGAGCAGTTCTTC; abundance: many; d_gene: TRBD2; v_gene: TRBV24-1; j_gene: TRBJ2-1
CDR3aa: CSVRGTSPAETQYF; CDR3nt: TGCAGCGTTCGCGGGACCTCCCCCGCAGAGACCCAGTACTTC; abundance: many; d_gene: -; v_gene: TRBV29-1; j_gene: TRBJ2-5
CDR3aa: CASSLRNPGGAEEQFF; CDR3nt: TGTGCCAGCAGCTTACGAAACCCCGGGGGGGCAGAAGAGCAGTTCTTC; abundance: many; d_gene: TRBD2; v_gene: TRBV7-3; j_gene: TRBJ2-1
CDR3aa: CTIAGVIYEQYF; CDR3nt: TGCACTATAGCGGGAGTTATATACGAGCAGTACTTC; abundance: many; d_gene: TRBD2; v_gene: TRBV20-1; j_gene: TRBJ2-7